Listed below are T cell receptor beta chains from one sample, sequenced in a study of identical twins. One entry per CDR3 protein results from TCRdb running MiXCR on the 5' RACE reads. The top ten hold less than 12% of the sample, which has around 220,000 distinct CDR3 sequences, about 11% seen once. Sequences were obtained from memory T cells sorted from blood. All receptors derive from a man aged 50 to 59 in good health. Each CDR3 is given with its conserved first and last residue. Each record gives: V gene, J gene, D gene, clone size, CDR3 protein, CDR3 DNA. D genes are given only for firm matches. Rows give clone size only sometimes, using once, few, many, or a class for an expanded clone.

TRBV7-2	TRBJ2-3	TRBD2	NA	CASSWLLAGGTDTQYF	TGTGCCAGCAGCTGGCTCCTAGCGGGAGGTACAGATACGCAGTATTTT
TRBV29-1	TRBJ1-5	NA	many	CSVSDGIWGNQPQHF	TGCAGCGTCTCGGACGGGATTTGGGGCAATCAGCCCCAGCATTTT
TRBV29-1	TRBJ2-1	NA	many	CSVEETANEQFF	TGCAGCGTTGAAGAGACAGCAAATGAGCAGTTCTTC
TRBV5-1	TRBJ2-3	TRBD2	NA	CASSKQAGVADTQYF	TGCGCCAGCAGCAAACAAGCGGGAGTGGCAGATACGCAGTATTTT
TRBV5-1	TRBJ2-2	NA	few	CASSLGPERGAGELFF	TGCGCCAGCAGCTTGGGCCCTGAACGAGGAGCCGGGGAGCTGTTTTTT
TRBV25-1	TRBJ1-1	NA	NA	CASTAGNTEAFF	TGTGCCAGCACGGCGGGGAACACTGAAGCTTTCTTT
TRBV20-1	TRBJ2-6	NA	NA	CSASRDSGANVLTF	TGCAGTGCTAGTCGGGACTCTGGGGCCAACGTCCTGACTTTC
TRBV4-2	TRBJ2-5	NA	NA	CASSQDHSRGETQYF	TGTGCCAGCAGCCAAGATCATTCGAGGGGAGAGACCCAGTACTTC
TRBV4-1	TRBJ2-5	NA	many	CASSQVGGWKTQYF	TGCGCCAGCAGCCAAGTAGGAGGTTGGAAGACCCAGTACTTC
TRBV28	TRBJ1-2	NA	NA	CASSYLGAGGYTF	TGTGCCAGCAGTTACCTCGGGGCCGGTGGCTACACCTTC
TRBV7-9	TRBJ2-5	NA	NA	CASSLVRGRRFLETQYF	TGTGCCAGCAGCTTAGTCAGGGGCCGCCGATTTTTGGAGACCCAGTACTTC
TRBV5-1	TRBJ2-5	TRBD2	many	CASSLRSGGGQTQYF	TGCGCCAGCAGCTTGAGATCGGGGGGAGGACAGACCCAGTACTTC
TRBV5-4	TRBJ2-6	NA	few	CASSLDPRAGANVLTF	TGTGCCAGCAGCTTGGATCCTCGAGCTGGGGCCAACGTCCTGACTTTC
TRBV4-3	TRBJ1-1	NA	few	CASSPRPGTEAFF	TGCGCCAGCAGCCCCCGACCGGGGACTGAAGCTTTCTTT
TRBV12-3/TRBV12-4	TRBJ2-7	TRBD1	few	CASSFLNRGEQYF	TGTGCCAGCAGTTTCCTTAACAGGGGTGAGCAGTACTTC
TRBV7-8	TRBJ1-5	TRBD1	NA	CASSQEQGLYIQPQHF	TGTGCCAGCAGCCAGGAACAGGGGCTGTACATTCAGCCCCAGCATTTT
TRBV11-3	TRBJ2-7	NA	NA	CASSLGSPLAEQYF	TGTGCCAGCAGCTTGGGTAGCCCCCTCGCTGAGCAGTACTTC
TRBV6-2/TRBV6-3	TRBJ1-5	NA	NA	CASSNSGTWNQPQHF	TGTGCCAGCAGTAACTCCGGGACATGGAATCAGCCCCAGCATTTT
TRBV5-1	TRBJ1-4	NA	many	CASSLYNANEKLFF	TGCGCCAGCAGCTTATATAACGCCAATGAAAAACTGTTTTTT
TRBV5-1	TRBJ2-2	TRBD2	few	CASSLTSVIGTGELFF	TGCGCCAGCAGCTTGACTAGCGTTATCGGTACCGGGGAGCTGTTTTTT
TRBV7-8	TRBJ1-5	TRBD1	few	CASSWGQGTSNQPQHF	TGTGCCAGCAGCTGGGGACAGGGGACGAGCAATCAGCCCCAGCATTTT
TRBV20-1	TRBJ2-5	TRBD2	NA	CSALKRGASETQYF	TGCAGTGCCCTAAAGCGGGGCGCCTCGGAGACCCAGTACTTC
TRBV9	TRBJ2-2	NA	few	CASSVWRERPGELFF	TGTGCCAGCAGCGTATGGAGGGAGAGACCCGGGGAGCTGTTTTTT
TRBV28	TRBJ2-1	NA	many	CASSSRLDGFF	TGTGCCAGCAGTTCCCGACTAGATGGGTTCTTC
TRBV6-6	TRBJ2-1	NA	many	CASAGYNEQFF	TGTGCCAGCGCGGGGTACAATGAGCAGTTCTTC
TRBV18	TRBJ2-3	NA	many	CASSFLRGDTDTQYF	TGTGCCAGCTCCTTCTTGAGGGGAGACACAGATACGCAGTATTTT
TRBV14	TRBJ2-5	TRBD1	many	CASSQWTGWQETQYF	TGTGCCAGCAGCCAATGGACAGGGTGGCAAGAGACCCAGTACTTC
TRBV2	TRBJ2-7	TRBD1	few	CASILRSDRLSYEQYF	TGTGCCAGCATTCTTCGATCGGACAGGCTCTCCTACGAGCAGTACTTC
TRBV6-1	TRBJ1-1	NA	many	CASSPYYGEKGTEAFF	TGTGCCAGCAGCCCTTACTACGGGGAAAAGGGTACTGAAGCTTTCTTT
TRBV7-2	TRBJ2-3	TRBD2	many	CASSGTSGGATDTQYF	TGTGCCAGCAGCGGAACTAGCGGGGGGGCGACAGATACGCAGTATTTT
TRBV7-6	TRBJ2-7	NA	many	CASSSKYEQYF	TGTGCCAGCAGCTCCAAGTACGAGCAGTACTTC
TRBV5-1	TRBJ1-5	TRBD1	many	CASSPGQSGPKHF	TGCGCCAGCAGCCCGGGACAGTCCGGTCCCAAGCATTTT
TRBV10-3	TRBJ2-3	TRBD2	NA	CAISLAGSGDTQYF	TGTGCCATCAGTTTAGCGGGATCCGGGGATACGCAGTATTTT
TRBV18	TRBJ2-7	NA	many	CASSPSIYEQYF	TGTGCCAGCTCACCATCAATCTACGAGCAGTACTTC
TRBV6-2/TRBV6-3	TRBJ1-1	NA	many	CASSYSTGLRDGMNTEAFF	TGTGCCAGCAGTTACTCGACGGGACTCCGGGACGGCATGAACACTGAAGCTTTCTTT
TRBV12-3/TRBV12-4	TRBJ2-7	NA	many	CASSLSLEQYF	TGTGCCAGCAGTTTGTCTCTCGAGCAGTACTTC
TRBV19	TRBJ1-1	TRBD1	NA	CASSIDRGNTEAFF	TGTGCCAGTAGTATTGACAGGGGGAACACTGAAGCTTTCTTT
TRBV6-5	TRBJ2-5	NA	many	CASSYTPGETQYF	TGTGCCAGCAGTTACACCCCGGGCGAGACCCAGTACTTC
TRBV7-9	TRBJ1-2	NA	many	CASSFSGGTANYGYTF	TGTGCCAGCAGCTTTAGCGGGGGGACGGCTAACTATGGCTACACCTTC
TRBV20-1	TRBJ2-3	TRBD1	NA	CSARPQDRLTDTQYF	TGCAGTGCTAGACCCCAGGACAGGCTCACAGATACGCAGTATTTT